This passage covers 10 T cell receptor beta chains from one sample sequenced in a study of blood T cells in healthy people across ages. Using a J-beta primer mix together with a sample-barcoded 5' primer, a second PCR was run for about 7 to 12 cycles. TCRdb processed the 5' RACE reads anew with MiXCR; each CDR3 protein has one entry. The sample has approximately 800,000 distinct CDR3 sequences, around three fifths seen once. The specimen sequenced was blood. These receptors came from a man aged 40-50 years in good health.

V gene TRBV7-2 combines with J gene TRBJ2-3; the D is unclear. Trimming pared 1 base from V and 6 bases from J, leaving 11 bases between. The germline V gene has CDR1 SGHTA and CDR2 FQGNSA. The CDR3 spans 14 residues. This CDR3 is CASSLGGRKDTQYF. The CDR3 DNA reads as TGTGCCAGCAGCTTAGGTGGACGGAAGGATACGCAGTATTTT.

The CDR3 spells CASSFWGQGGTGELFF. CDR3 sequence (DNA): TGCGCCAGCAGCTTCTGGGGACAGGGCGGCACCGGGGAGCTGTTTTTT. The chain uses TRBV5-1 and TRBJ2-2, with 9 nucleotides matching TRBD1. This CDR3 comprises 16 residues. Germline assignment: CDR1 SGHRS and CDR2 YFSETQ. Trimming took 2 bases from V and 4 from J; bases not matched to a gene: 6.

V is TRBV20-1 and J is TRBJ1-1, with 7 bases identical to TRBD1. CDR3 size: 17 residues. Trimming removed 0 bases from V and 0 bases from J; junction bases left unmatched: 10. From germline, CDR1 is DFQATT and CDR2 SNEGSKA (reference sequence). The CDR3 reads CSARDRDRDPMNTEAFF. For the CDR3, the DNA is TGCAGTGCTAGAGATCGTGACAGGGACCCCATGAACACTGAAGCTTTCTTT.

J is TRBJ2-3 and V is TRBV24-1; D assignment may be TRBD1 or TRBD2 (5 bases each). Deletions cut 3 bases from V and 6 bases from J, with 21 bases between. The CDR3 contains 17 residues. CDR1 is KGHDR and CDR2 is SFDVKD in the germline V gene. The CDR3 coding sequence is TGTGCCACCAGTGATCGCGCCCGTGGGACGGTCTCGGATACGCAGTATTTT. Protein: CATSDRARGTVSDTQYF.

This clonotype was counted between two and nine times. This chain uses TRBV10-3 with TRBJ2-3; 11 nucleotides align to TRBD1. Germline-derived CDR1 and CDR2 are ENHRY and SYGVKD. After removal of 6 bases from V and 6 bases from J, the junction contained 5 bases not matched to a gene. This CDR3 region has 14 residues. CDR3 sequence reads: CAIRGQGGTDTQYF. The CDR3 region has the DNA TGTGCCATCAGGGGACAGGGGGGGACCGATACGCAGTATTTT.

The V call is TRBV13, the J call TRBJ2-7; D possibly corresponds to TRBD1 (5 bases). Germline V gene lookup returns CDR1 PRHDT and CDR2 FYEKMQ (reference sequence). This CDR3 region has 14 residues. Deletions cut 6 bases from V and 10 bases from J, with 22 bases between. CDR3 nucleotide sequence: TGTGCCAGCAGTCCCCCCGGGCAGGGCATTTTTCAGTACTTC. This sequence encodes CASSPPGQGIFQYF.

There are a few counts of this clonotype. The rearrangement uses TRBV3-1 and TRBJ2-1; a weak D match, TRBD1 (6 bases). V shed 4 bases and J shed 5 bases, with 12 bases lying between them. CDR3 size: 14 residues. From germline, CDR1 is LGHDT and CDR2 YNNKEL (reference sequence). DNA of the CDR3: TGTGCCAGCAGCCCGGTTGAGGGGGACAATGAGCAGTTCTTC. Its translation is CASSPVEGDNEQFF.

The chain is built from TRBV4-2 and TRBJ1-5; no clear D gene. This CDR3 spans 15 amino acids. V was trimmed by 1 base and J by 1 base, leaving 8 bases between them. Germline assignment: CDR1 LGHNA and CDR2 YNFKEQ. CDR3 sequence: CASSQVEESNQPQHF. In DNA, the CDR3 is TGTGCCAGCAGCCAAGTGGAGGAAAGCAATCAGCCCCAGCATTTT.

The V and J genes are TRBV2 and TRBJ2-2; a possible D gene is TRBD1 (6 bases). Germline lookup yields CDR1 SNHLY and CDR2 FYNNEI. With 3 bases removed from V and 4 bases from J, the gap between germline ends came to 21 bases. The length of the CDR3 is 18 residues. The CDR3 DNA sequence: TGTGCCAGCAGTGACTTAGGGGGTTGGCAACAATCCACCGGGGAGCTGTTTTTT. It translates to CASSDLGGWQQSTGELFF.

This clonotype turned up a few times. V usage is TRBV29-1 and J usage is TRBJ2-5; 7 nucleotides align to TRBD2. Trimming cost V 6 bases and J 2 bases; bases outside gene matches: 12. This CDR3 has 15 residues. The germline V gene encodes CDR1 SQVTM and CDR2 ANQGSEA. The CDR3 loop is CSVTFLSGDQETQYF. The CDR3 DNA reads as TGCAGCGTCACCTTTCTAAGCGGGGATCAAGAGACCCAGTACTTC.